These 28 T cell receptor beta chains share one sample of origin, sequenced in a study of blood T cell repertoires in COVID-19. Repertoires were generated with immunoSEQ multiplex PCR, while TCRdb's copy carries only in-frame clones and drops some. The sample records tens of thousands of clones, around 90% being singletons. Specimen: peripheral blood. These receptor sequences come from a middle-aged man with acute or convalescent COVID-19.

The table lists this clone with a count of one. The gene calls are TRBV12-5 and TRBJ1-5; D unresolved. CDR1 is LGHNT, CDR2 FRNRAP, per germline. V lost 5 bases to trimming and J lost 11 bases, with 10 bases between them. The CDR3 length is 11 residues. The CDR3 DNA sequence: TGTGCTAGTGGTCTCCCCCCCGCCCAGCATTTT. This sequence encodes CASGLPPAQHF.

CDR3 in amino acids: CASSLAPNTDTQYF. CDR3 DNA sequence: TGCGCCAGCAGCTTGGCTCCTAACACAGATACGCAGTATTTT. The V gene is TRBV5-1, the J gene TRBJ2-3; unclear D gene. This CDR3 contains 14 residues. Trimming took 0 bases from V and 2 from J, leaving 7 bases between them. CDR1 SGHRS and CDR2 YFSETQ come from the germline V gene.

This clone turned up a few times. J is TRBJ2-1 and V is TRBV4-3, with D maybe TRBD2 (5 bases). The germline CDR1 and CDR2 sequences are LGHNA and YSLEER. There are 14 residues in the CDR3. V shed 4 bases and J shed 6 bases, with 13 bases lying between them. The CDR3: CASSPGLHTNEQFF. CDR3 nucleotides: TGCGCCAGCAGCCCTGGACTTCATACCAATGAGCAGTTCTTC.

The gene calls are TRBV24-1 and TRBJ2-2; 9 nucleotides agree with TRBD1. V was pared by 4 bases and J by 5 bases, with 4 bases of the junction left unmatched. The CDR3 has 15 amino acids. The germline V gene encodes CDR1 KGHDR and CDR2 SFDVKD. CDR3 bases: TGTGCCACCAGTGACACAGGGGGCGGAACCGGGGAGCTGTTTTTT. Translation: CATSDTGGGTGELFF.

The gene calls are TRBV30 and TRBJ2-1, with 8 bases fitting TRBD2. Germline CDR1 and CDR2: GTSNPN and SVGIG (reference sequence). This CDR3 has 14 amino acids. The ends lost 3 bases at V and 5 bases at J; junction bases unmatched: 6. CDR3 loop: CAWRVAGKDNEQFF. The CDR3 coding sequence is TGTGCCTGGAGGGTAGCGGGAAAGGACAATGAGCAGTTCTTC.

V and J are TRBV4-3 and TRBJ2-7, with 11 bases identical to TRBD2. The junction had 15 bases not matched to a gene; V was cut back by 1 base and J by 4 bases. CDR3 length: 19 amino acids. Looked up from germline, CDR1 is LGHNA and CDR2 is YSLEER. The chain's CDR3 is CASSQATSGASGFRYEQYF. The CDR3 DNA is TGCGCCAGCAGCCAAGCGACTAGCGGGGCGAGTGGCTTTAGGTACGAGCAGTACTTC.

The rearrangement joins TRBV3-1 (or the pseudogene TRBV3-2) to TRBJ1-1; no reliable D call. The germline V gene encodes CDR1 LGHDT and CDR2 YNNKEL (reference sequence). V lost 2 bases, J lost 0 bases, and 7 bases lay in between. The CDR3 totals 14 residues. The CDR3 nucleotides are TGTGCCAGCAGCCAAACAGACATGAACACTGAAGCTTTCTTT. Translated: CASSQTDMNTEAFF.

This chain connects TRBV4-3 to TRBJ2-3, with unresolved D. Germline V gene data show CDR1 as LGHNA and CDR2 as YSLEER. This CDR3 is built from 16 residues. Trimming shortened V by 0 bases and J by 5 bases, and 15 bases separated the two germline ends. The CDR3 nucleotides read TGCGCCAGCAGCCAAGATTACCGCTGGGCAGGAGATACGCAGTATTTT. This translates into CASSQDYRWAGDTQYF.

The chain carries TRBV10-3 and TRBJ2-3; 8 bases line up with TRBD2. The CDR3 contains 13 residues. Germline values: CDR1 ENHRY, CDR2 SYGVKD. V lost 2 bases and J lost 9; bases outside the gene matches: 4. Written as DNA, the CDR3 is TGTGCCATCAGTGAGGTGCCTAGCGGGACGCAGTATTTT. The encoded protein is CAISEVPSGTQYF.

The rearrangement joins TRBV5-8 to TRBJ1-2; 8 nucleotides match TRBD1. This CDR3 comprises 14 residues. Per germline, CDR1 SGHTS and CDR2 YDEGEE. The ends lost 4 bases at V and 7 bases at J; junction bases unmatched: 9. CDR3 region: CASSQSTGVSGYTF. The CDR3 region has the DNA TGTGCCAGCAGCCAATCGACAGGGGTGTCTGGCTACACCTTC. Using reference TRBV5-8 and TRBJ1-2 for the parts outside the CDR3, the full variable domain is EAGVTQSPTHLIKTRGQQATLRCSPISGHTSVYWYQQALGLGLQFLLWYDEGEERNRGNFPPRFSGRQFPNYSSELNVNALELEDSALYLCASSQSTGVSGYTFGSGTRLTVV.

The genes are TRBV19 and TRBJ1-5; D uncertain. This CDR3 is 15 amino acids long. From germline, CDR1 is LNHDA and CDR2 SQIVND (reference sequence). Between the trimmed V and J ends, which lost 3 bases and 2 bases, there was a span of 11 bases. CDR3 region: CASSIPGDGNQPQHF. The CDR3 DNA is TGTGCCAGTAGTATCCCGGGTGATGGCAATCAGCCCCAGCATTTT.

The genes are TRBV18 and TRBJ1-1; D remains unclear. This CDR3 region has 14 residues. Germline loops: CDR1 KGHSH, CDR2 LQKENI. V was clipped by 1 base and J by 3 bases, with 9 bases between them. In DNA, the CDR3 is TGTGCCAGCTCACCACTTCACGGGGACACTGAAGCTTTCTTT. It is translated as CASSPLHGDTEAFF.

This clone appeared once. The chain joins TRBV5-6 to TRBJ1-3, with TRBD1 identical over 7 bases. CDR3 length: 17 residues. V shed 2 bases, J shed 3 bases, and the junction held 11 bases outside the gene matches. Germline CDR1 is SGHDT and CDR2 is YYEEEE. The CDR3 nucleotides are TGTGCCAGCAGCTTCCGGACAGGCCCGACGAGTGGAAACACCATATATTTT. Protein: CASSFRTGPTSGNTIYF.

J is TRBJ2-3 and V is TRBV10-1, with 10 bases that match TRBD2. The CDR3 sequence is 17 residues long. Germline loops: CDR1 WNHNN, CDR2 SYGVQD (reference sequence). The J segment lost 2 bases and the V segment lost 2 bases, leaving 7 bases of the junction unmatched. CDR3 residues: CASSERLAGVDTDTQYF. As DNA, the CDR3 is TGCGCCAGCAGTGAGCGGCTAGCGGGAGTGGACACAGATACGCAGTATTTT.

The chain combines TRBV12-3 or TRBV12-4 with TRBJ1-3; D is unresolved. Trimming left V 5 bases short and J 0 bases short, with 2 bases between. This CDR3 region has 12 residues. The CDR3 loop reads CASSLSGNTIYF. The CDR3 coding sequence is TGTGCCAGCAGTCTCTCTGGAAACACCATATATTTT.

V is TRBV5-1 and J is TRBJ2-3, with TRBD1 identical over 7 bases. The CDR3 is 15 residues long. The V gene end was trimmed by 6 bases and the J gene end by 8 bases; junction bases not matched to a gene: 15. In germline, CDR1 is SGHRS, CDR2 YFSETQ. Here the CDR3 DNA reads TGCGCCAGCACCCCGGGCGGACAGGCCGAGGGTACGCAGTATTTT. This gives the protein CASTPGGQAEGTQYF.

The chain is built from TRBV19 and TRBJ2-3; TRBD2 agrees at 11 bases. The CDR3 covers 15 residues. Germline values: CDR1 LNHDA, CDR2 SQIVND (reference sequence). Losses at the gene ends were 7 bases for V and 6 bases for J; bases not matched to a gene: 9. The CDR3 is CASTGGTSGTDTQYF. CDR3 bases: TGTGCCAGTACAGGAGGGACTAGCGGAACGGATACGCAGTATTTT.

This chain connects TRBV7-2 to TRBJ1-3, with D unclear. Germline CDR1 SGHTA, CDR2 FQGNSA. This CDR3 region has 16 residues. Trimming took 5 bases from V and 4 from J, leaving 18 bases between them. CDR3 nucleotide sequence: TGTGCCAGCAGCCCTCCCAGGTCCTTCGGAGGAAACACCATATATTTT. This sequence encodes CASSPPRSFGGNTIYF.

This clone was observed a few times. This chain connects TRBV29-1 to TRBJ1-1; D gene uncertain. In germline, CDR1 is SQVTM, CDR2 ANQGSEA. The length of the CDR3 is 10 residues. The V end was cut by 2 bases, the J end by 10 bases, with 8 bases between. CDR3 residues: CSVEILVAFF. The CDR3 coding sequence is TGCAGCGTTGAAATTCTCGTAGCTTTCTTT.

The chain is built from TRBV24-1 and TRBJ2-7, with 7 bases lining up with TRBD1. CDR3 length equals 15 residues. Germline V gives CDR1 KGHDR, CDR2 SFDVKD. With 2 bases clipped from V and 9 bases from J, the junction kept 12 bases outside the gene matches. The CDR3 nucleotides are TGTGCCACCAGTGATTCCCCCGGGACAGACTTTGGGCAGTACTTC. It translates to CATSDSPGTDFGQYF.

The chain uses TRBV27 and TRBJ1-5, with TRBD1 matching 7 bases. The V gene end was trimmed by 2 bases and the J gene end by 0 bases; junction bases not matched to a gene: 10. The CDR3 spans 18 residues. In germline, CDR1 is MNHEY, CDR2 SMNVEV (reference sequence). In nucleotides, the CDR3 is TGTGCCAGCAGTTTAAGTCCCCGGACAGGCAATAGCAATCAGCCCCAGCATTTT. Protein sequence: CASSLSPRTGNSNQPQHF.

The CDR3 nucleotides are TGTGCCAGCAGTCCGGGGTGGTCCTACGAGCAGTACTTC. It is translated as CASSPGWSYEQYF. The chain couples TRBV27 to TRBJ2-7; a possible D gene is TRBD2 (5 bases). Germline CDR1 reads MNHEY; CDR2 reads SMNVEV (reference sequence). The CDR3 runs 13 residues. Trimming took 5 bases from V and 1 from J, leaving 9 bases between them.

V usage is TRBV27 and J usage is TRBJ2-2; D not resolved. There are 16 residues in the CDR3. Trimming stripped 2 bases from V and 7 bases from J, with 17 bases between. Germline lookup yields CDR1 MNHEY and CDR2 SMNVEV (reference sequence). The CDR3 DNA is TGTGCCAGCAGTTTAGAGGTTCCTGCGCCTTTCGGGGAGCTGTTTTTT. It encodes CASSLEVPAPFGELFF.

V usage is TRBV29-1 and J usage is TRBJ1-4; D possibly corresponds to TRBD1 (5 bases). Germline V gene data show CDR1 as SQVTM and CDR2 as ANQGSEA. Deletions cut 0 bases from V and 7 bases from J, with 15 bases between. The CDR3 totals 15 residues. CDR3 DNA sequence: TGCAGCGTTGAAGATAGGTTCCAGGGCCCTGAAAAACTGTTTTTT. Translating gives CSVEDRFQGPEKLFF.

The chain has TRBV19 and TRBJ1-1; 10 nucleotides line up with TRBD1. Unmatched junction bases numbered 6, after V lost 4 bases and J lost 1 base. The CDR3 has 16 amino acids. Germline lookup yields CDR1 LNHDA and CDR2 SQIVND (reference sequence). This CDR3 reads CASSRGQGSSNTEAFF. CDR3 DNA sequence: TGTGCCAGTAGTAGGGGACAGGGGAGTTCGAACACTGAAGCTTTCTTT.

The V and J genes are TRBV7-2 and TRBJ2-1; TRBD2 aligns across 11 bases. The V segment lost 5 bases and the J segment 0 bases; nucleotides outside the gene matches: 9. The CDR3 covers 18 residues. Germline V gives CDR1 SGHTA, CDR2 FQGNSA. The CDR3 DNA reads as TGTGCCAGCAGCCCAACTAGCGGGAGACCTTTCTCCTACAATGAGCAGTTCTTC. Encoded protein: CASSPTSGRPFSYNEQFF. The entire variable domain, with the rest obtained from reference TRBV7-2 and TRBJ2-1, is as follows: GAGVSQSPSNKVTEKGKDVELRCDPISGHTALYWYRQSLGQGLEFLIYFQGNSAPDKSGLPSDRFSAERTGGSVSTLTIQRTQQEDSAVYLCASSPTSGRPFSYNEQFFGPGTRLTVL.

The chain combines TRBV19 with TRBJ1-1; TRBD1 is a possible D gene (5 bases). V gave up 5 bases and J gave up 4 bases, with 11 bases separating them. Per the germline V gene, CDR1 is LNHDA and CDR2 is SQIVND (reference sequence). The CDR3 runs 13 residues. The CDR3 loop is CASSPGWSTEAFF. CDR3 nucleotide sequence: TGTGCCAGTAGTCCAGGGTGGAGCACTGAAGCTTTCTTT.

The chain employs TRBV29-1 and TRBJ1-3; D perhaps matches TRBD1 (5 bases). The V end lost 3 bases, the J end lost 4 bases, and 10 bases lay between the germline ends. Looked up from germline, CDR1 is SQVTM and CDR2 is ANQGSEA. The CDR3 is 13 amino acids. The CDR3 region is CSVDEEGGNTIYF. The CDR3 coding sequence is TGCAGCGTTGATGAGGAGGGGGGAAACACCATATATTTT.